This TCR beta chain was identified in a study of monozygotic twins with inflammatory bowel disease. The study, taken as a whole, reports: Lower sharing of clonotypes with other individuals was seen in IBD patients than in healthy twins. This was most marked in patients showing signs of disease activity.

Comments on this clonotype: Its matching antigen is unknown.

This CDR3 contains 14 residues. Germline V gives CDR1 MGHRA, CDR2 YSYEKL. Blood samples of 2 to 2.5 ml were drawn from every donor. Template switching introduced UMIs that contain a 6-nucleotide sample barcode. TCRdb reanalyzed the 5' RACE reads, giving one entry per CDR3 protein sequence and no DNA. The listing records 300,000 to 400,000 distinct CDR3 sequences. The TCR originated in a human donor with ulcerative colitis or Crohn's disease, or a healthy co-twin of an affected twin (not recorded which). The V gene is TRBV4-1, the J gene TRBJ1-5; TCRdb calls TRBD1, which cannot be checked without DNA. The sequenced sample was blood. The chain's CDR3 is CASSQGQLNQPQHF.